In its sample, the clone carrying this T cell receptor (beta chain) was seen once. This record belongs to a study of shared clonotypes between healthy human individuals. The method was immunoSEQ multiplex PCR; TCRdb's version includes in-frame clones alone and lacks a portion of them. The table shows 150,000 to 200,000 clones, with approximately 62% occurring only once. Germline CDR1 is LNHDA and CDR2 is SQIVND (reference sequence). V was pared by 6 bases and J by 7 bases, with 9 bases of the junction left unmatched. The length of the CDR3 is 14 residues. The receptor's source is a man younger than 45 in good health. The rearrangement links TRBV19 to TRBJ1-1, with TRBD1 identical over 9 bases. Sequencing was carried out using memory CD4+ T cells sorted from blood. Subset defined: CD45RA-negative fraction. CDR3 bases: TGTGCCAGTAGAAGGGACAGGGTTTTGTATGAAGCTTTCTTT. This gives the protein CASRRDRVLYEAFF. The full variable domain, with the rest looked up from reference TRBV19 and TRBJ1-1, is DGGITQSPKYLFRKEGQNVTLSCEQNLNHDAMYWYRQDPGQGLRLIYYSQIVNDFQKGDIAEGYSVSREKKESFPLTVTSAQKNPTAFYLCASRRDRVLYEAFFGQGTRLTVV.